This TCR beta chain was found in a study of radiation and T cells in renal cell carcinoma. Concerning this clone: Its cognate antigen is unknown.

Germline V gene data show CDR1 as MNHEY and CDR2 as SMNVEV (reference sequence). The CDR3 has 11 amino acids. Trimming removed 6 bases from V and 9 bases from J, with 11 bases in between. Study results and caveats: Baseline intratumoral clonotype presence is unknown without pretreatment biopsies. Top tumor clonotypes rose in blood 2 weeks post-radiation, then contracted.

The time point is: blood 4 weeks post-SBRT, at nephrectomy. The treatment is: 15 Gy SBRT to primary tumor, nephrectomy 4 weeks later. The tumor was a clear cell renal cell carcinoma. TCRdb's copy holds only in-frame clones and misses some; the assay was immunoSEQ multiplex PCR. The table shows fewer than 85,000 clones, with approximately 90% occurring only once. The receptor was derived from a woman in her 70s with renal cell carcinoma. The rearrangement joins TRBV27 to TRBJ1-1, with D perhaps TRBD1 (6 bases). The sample here was blood, taken from a patient whose treatment included radiotherapy and nephrectomy. The CDR3 protein is CASRRDNKAFF. The CDR3 DNA is TGTGCCAGCAGGAGGGACAATAAAGCTTTCTTT.